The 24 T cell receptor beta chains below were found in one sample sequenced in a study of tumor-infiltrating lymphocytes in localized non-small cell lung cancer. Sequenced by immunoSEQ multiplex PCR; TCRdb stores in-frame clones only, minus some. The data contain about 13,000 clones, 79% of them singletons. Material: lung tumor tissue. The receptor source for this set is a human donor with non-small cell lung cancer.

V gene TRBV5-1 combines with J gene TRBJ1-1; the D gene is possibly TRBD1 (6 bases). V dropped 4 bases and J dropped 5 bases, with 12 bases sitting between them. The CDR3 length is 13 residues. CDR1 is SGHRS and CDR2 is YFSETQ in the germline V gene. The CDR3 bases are TGCGCCAGCAGCCCAGGGGTGACGACTGAAGCTTTCTTT. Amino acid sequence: CASSPGVTTEAFF.

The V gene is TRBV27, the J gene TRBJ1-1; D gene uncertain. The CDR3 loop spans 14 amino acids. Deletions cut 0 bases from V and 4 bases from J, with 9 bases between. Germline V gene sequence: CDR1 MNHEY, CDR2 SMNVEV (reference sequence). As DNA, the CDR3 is TGTGCCAGCAGTTTATCGGGGATTGGCACTGAAGCTTTCTTT. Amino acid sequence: CASSLSGIGTEAFF.

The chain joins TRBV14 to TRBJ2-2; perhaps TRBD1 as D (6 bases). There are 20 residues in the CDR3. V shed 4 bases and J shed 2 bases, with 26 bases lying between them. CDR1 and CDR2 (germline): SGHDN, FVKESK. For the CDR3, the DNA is TGTGCCAGCAGCCGACACAGGGAATGGTACTTGCCACTTAACACCGGGGAGCTGTTTTTT. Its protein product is CASSRHREWYLPLNTGELFF.

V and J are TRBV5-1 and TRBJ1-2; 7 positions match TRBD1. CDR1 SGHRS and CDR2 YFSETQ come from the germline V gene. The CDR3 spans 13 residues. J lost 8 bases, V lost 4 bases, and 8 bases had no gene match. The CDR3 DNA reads TGCGCCAGCAGCAGGGACAGCGCTCAGGGCTACACCTTC. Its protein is CASSRDSAQGYTF.

The CDR3 loop is CASSIDRDSARFYGYTF. In nucleotides, the CDR3 is TGTGCCAGTAGTATAGATAGGGACTCCGCGCGGTTCTATGGCTACACCTTC. This chain joins TRBV19 and TRBJ1-2; weak D call: TRBD1 (5 bases). Trimming took off 0 bases at V and 4 bases at J, with 18 bases between the two ends. CDR3 length: 17 residues. Germline V lookup: CDR1 LNHDA, CDR2 SQIVND (reference sequence).

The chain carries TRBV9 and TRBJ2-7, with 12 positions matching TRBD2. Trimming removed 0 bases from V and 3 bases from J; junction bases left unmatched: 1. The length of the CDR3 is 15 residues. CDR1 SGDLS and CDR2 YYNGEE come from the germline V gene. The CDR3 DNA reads TGTGCCAGCAGCGTAGGACTAGCGGGAGACTACGAGCAGTACTTC. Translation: CASSVGLAGDYEQYF.

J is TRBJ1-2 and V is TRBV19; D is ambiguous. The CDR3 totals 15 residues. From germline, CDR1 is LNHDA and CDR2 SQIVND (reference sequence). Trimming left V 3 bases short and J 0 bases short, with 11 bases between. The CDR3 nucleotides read TGTGCCAGTAGTATCTACGGAATCACTAACTATGGCTACACCTTC. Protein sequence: CASSIYGITNYGYTF.

The DNA of the CDR3 is TGTGCCAGCAGTTTAGGGGGGATTTCGTCCTACGAGCAGTACTTC. Its translation: CASSLGGISSYEQYF. This chain connects TRBV28 to TRBJ2-7, with D maybe TRBD2 (6 bases). Per germline, CDR1 MDHEN and CDR2 SYDVKM. Trimming removed 2 bases from V and 1 base from J, with 12 bases in between. This CDR3 is built from 15 residues.

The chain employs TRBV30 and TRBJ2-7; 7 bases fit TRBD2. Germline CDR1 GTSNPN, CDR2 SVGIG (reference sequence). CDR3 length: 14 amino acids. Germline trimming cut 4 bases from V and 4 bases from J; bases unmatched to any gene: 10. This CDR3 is CAWTPGRENYEQYF. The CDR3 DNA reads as TGTGCCTGGACCCCCGGGCGGGAGAATTACGAGCAGTACTTC.

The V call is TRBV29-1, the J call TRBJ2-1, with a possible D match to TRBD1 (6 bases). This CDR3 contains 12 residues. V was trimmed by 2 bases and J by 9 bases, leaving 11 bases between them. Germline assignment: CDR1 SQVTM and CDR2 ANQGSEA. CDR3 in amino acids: CSVEKGVREQFF. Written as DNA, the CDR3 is TGCAGCGTTGAAAAGGGGGTTCGTGAGCAGTTCTTC.

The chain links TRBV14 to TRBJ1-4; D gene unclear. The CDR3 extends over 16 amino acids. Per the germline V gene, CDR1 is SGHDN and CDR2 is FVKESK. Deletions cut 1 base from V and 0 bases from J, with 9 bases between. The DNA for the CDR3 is TGTGCCAGCAGCCAAGGCGTCTCAGCAACTAATGAAAAACTGTTTTTT. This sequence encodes CASSQGVSATNEKLFF.

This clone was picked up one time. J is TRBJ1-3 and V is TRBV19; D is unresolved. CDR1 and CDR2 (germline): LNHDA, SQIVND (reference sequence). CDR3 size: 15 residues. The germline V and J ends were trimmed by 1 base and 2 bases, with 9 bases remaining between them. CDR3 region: CASSIALRTGNTIYF. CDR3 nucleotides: TGTGCCAGTAGTATAGCCCTTAGGACTGGAAACACCATATATTTT.

In DNA form, the CDR3 reads TGTGCCAGCAGCTTTCCGGCCGGGGCTGAAGCTTTCTTT. This codes for CASSFPAGAEAFF. The chain couples TRBV7-2 to TRBJ1-1; D remains unclear. This CDR3 contains 13 residues. V lost 3 bases to trimming and J lost 6 bases, with 11 bases between them. Germline V lookup: CDR1 SGHTA, CDR2 FQGNSA.

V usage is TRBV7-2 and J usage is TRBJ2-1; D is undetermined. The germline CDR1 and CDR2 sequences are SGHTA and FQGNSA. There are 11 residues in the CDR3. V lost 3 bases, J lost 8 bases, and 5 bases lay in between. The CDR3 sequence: CASSLFYEQFF. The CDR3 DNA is TGTGCCAGCAGCTTGTTCTATGAGCAGTTCTTC.

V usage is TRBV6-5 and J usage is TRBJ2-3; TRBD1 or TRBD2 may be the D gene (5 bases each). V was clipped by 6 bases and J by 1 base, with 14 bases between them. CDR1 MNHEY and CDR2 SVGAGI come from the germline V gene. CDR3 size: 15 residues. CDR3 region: CASRFLGERTDTQYF. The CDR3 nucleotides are TGTGCCAGCAGATTTTTGGGGGAGCGCACAGATACGCAGTATTTT.

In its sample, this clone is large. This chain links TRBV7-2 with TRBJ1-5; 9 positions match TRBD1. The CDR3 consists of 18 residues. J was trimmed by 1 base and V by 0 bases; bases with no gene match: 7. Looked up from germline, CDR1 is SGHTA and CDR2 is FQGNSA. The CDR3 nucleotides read TGTGCCAGCAGCTTAGCGTTGGGACAGGGTCGAAGCAATCAGCCCCAGCATTTT. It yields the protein CASSLALGQGRSNQPQHF.

The CDR3 sequence is CASSLSRDTGELFF. In DNA form, the CDR3 reads TGTGCCAGCAGTTTGAGCAGGGACACCGGGGAGCTGTTTTTT. The chain has TRBV7-7 and TRBJ2-2, with D perhaps TRBD1 (5 bases). The CDR3 is 14 amino acids. Germline V CDR1 and CDR2: SSHAT, FNYEAQ (reference sequence). V was cut by 6 bases and J by 3 bases, with 11 bases left in between. The full variable domain, in which reference TRBV7-7 and TRBJ2-2 provide the parts outside the CDR3, is GAGVSQSPRYKVTKRGQDVTLRCDPISSHATLYWYQQALGQGPEFLTYFNYEAQPDKSGLPSDRFSAERPEGSISTLTIQRTEQRDSAMYRCASSLSRDTGELFFGEGSRLTVL.

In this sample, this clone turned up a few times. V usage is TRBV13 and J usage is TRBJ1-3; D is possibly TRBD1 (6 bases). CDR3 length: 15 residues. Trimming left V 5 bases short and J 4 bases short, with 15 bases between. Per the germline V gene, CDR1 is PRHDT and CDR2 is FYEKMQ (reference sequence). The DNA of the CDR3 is TGTGCCAGCAGCCAACGACAGGCCCTGGGAAACACCATATATTTT. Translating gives CASSQRQALGNTIYF.

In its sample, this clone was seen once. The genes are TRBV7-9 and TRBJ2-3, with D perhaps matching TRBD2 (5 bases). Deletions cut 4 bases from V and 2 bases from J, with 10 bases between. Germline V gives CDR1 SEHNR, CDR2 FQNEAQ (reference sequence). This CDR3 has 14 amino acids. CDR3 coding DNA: TGTGCCAGCAGCTCAGAGCGGTACACAGATACGCAGTATTTT. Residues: CASSSERYTDTQYF.

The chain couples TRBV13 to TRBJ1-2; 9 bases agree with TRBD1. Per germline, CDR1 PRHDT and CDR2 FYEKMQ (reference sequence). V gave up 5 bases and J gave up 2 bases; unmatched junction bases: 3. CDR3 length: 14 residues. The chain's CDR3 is CASSQGQGNYGYTF. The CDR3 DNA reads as TGTGCCAGCAGCCAAGGACAGGGGAACTATGGCTACACCTTC.

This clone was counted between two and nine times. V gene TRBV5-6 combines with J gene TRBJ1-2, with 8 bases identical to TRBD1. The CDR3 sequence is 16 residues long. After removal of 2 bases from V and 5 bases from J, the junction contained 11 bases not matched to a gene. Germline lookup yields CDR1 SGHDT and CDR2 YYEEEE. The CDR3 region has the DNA TGTGCCAGCAGCTTACCCGGACAGGGAATTTGGTATGGCTACACCTTC. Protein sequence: CASSLPGQGIWYGYTF.

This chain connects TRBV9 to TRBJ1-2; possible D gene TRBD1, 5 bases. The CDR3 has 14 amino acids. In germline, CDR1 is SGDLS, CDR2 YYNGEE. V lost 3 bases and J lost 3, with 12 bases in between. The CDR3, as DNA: TGTGCCAGCAGCGAGACCGGCAGGGACTATGGCTACACCTTC. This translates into CASSETGRDYGYTF.

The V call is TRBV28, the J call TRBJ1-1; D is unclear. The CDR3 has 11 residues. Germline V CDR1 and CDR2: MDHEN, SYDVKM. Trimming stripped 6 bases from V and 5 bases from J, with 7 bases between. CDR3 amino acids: CASRGMTEAFF. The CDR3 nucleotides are TGTGCCAGCAGAGGAATGACTGAAGCTTTCTTT.

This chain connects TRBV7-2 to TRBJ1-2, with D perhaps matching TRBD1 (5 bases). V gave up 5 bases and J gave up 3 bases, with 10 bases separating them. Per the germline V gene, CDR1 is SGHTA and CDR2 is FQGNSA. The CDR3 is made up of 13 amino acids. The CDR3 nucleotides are TGTGCCAGCAGCCTCCAGGGCTACTATGGCTACACCTTC. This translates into CASSLQGYYGYTF.